A single sample is the source of the 18 T cell receptor beta chains below, sequenced in a study of T and B cells in COVID-19 patients. TRB was amplified from about 250-500 ng of blood genomic DNA. Multiplex PCR with BIOMED2 TRB-A/B primer pools amplified TRB rearrangements. MiXCR, applied by TCRdb to the multiplex PCR reads, yields one record per CDR3 protein. Among some 14,000 distinct CDR3 sequences, roughly 30% were seen once, and the ten largest hold approximately 6.2%. Input material: blood. The receptors derive from a human donor who had recovered from COVID-19.

J is TRBJ2-2 and V is TRBV6-5; 9 nucleotides line up with TRBD1. The CDR3 runs to 18 residues. V lost 5 bases to trimming and J lost 3 bases; unmatched junction nucleotides: 13. Germline values: CDR1 MNHEY, CDR2 SVGAGI. CDR3 bases: TGTGCCAGCAGTCTAAACCGACGACAGGGGGGATACACCGGGGAGCTGTTTTTT. It specifies CASSLNRRQGGYTGELFF.

This clonotype was found a few times. In DNA, the CDR3 is TGCAGTGCCAGTAGGCAGGGGGCTGCCTACGAGCAGTACTTC. Translating it yields CSASRQGAAYEQYF. The genes are TRBV20-1 and TRBJ2-7; 8 nucleotides agree with TRBD1. The V and J ends lost 6 bases and 2 bases, in that order; junction bases with no gene match: 9. Germline CDR1 DFQATT, CDR2 SNEGSKA (reference sequence). This CDR3 is 14 amino acids long.

This clonotype showed up just once. This rearrangement joins TRBV21-1 to TRBJ2-5; no DNA check was done on the table's D call, TRBD2. TRBV21-1 is marked as a pseudogene. The CDR3 runs 18 residues. This CDR3 reads CASSKVEAGGTTQETQYF. Written as DNA, the CDR3 is TGTGCCAGCAGCAAAGTCGAAGCGGGGGGAACCACCCAAGAGACCCAGTACTTC.

In this sample, this clonotype is medium-sized. The chain combines TRBV19 with TRBJ2-7; maybe TRBD2 (6 bases). CDR3 length: 13 amino acids. The germline V and J ends were trimmed by 1 base and 6 bases, with 10 bases remaining between them. CDR1 and CDR2 from the germline V gene are LNHDA and SQIVND (reference sequence). This chain's CDR3 is CASSIARGVEQYF. In DNA form, the CDR3 reads TGTGCCAGTAGTATAGCTCGCGGGGTCGAGCAGTACTTC.

This clonotype has just a few counts. The chain recombines TRBV5-5 with TRBJ2-5; possibly TRBD1 for D (6 bases). Germline V gene lookup returns CDR1 SGHKS and CDR2 YYEKEE (reference sequence). The CDR3 is 17 residues long. Trimming pared 1 base from V and 3 bases from J, leaving 19 bases between. The CDR3 DNA reads TGTGCCAGCAGCTTGACCGGACAGCGTACCCGAAAAGAGACCCAGTACTTC. Its protein product is CASSLTGQRTRKETQYF.

This clonotype is judged medium-sized. The V call is TRBV19, the J call TRBJ2-3; D uncertain. This CDR3 is 14 amino acids long. Per the germline V gene, CDR1 is LNHDA and CDR2 is SQIVND (reference sequence). The ends were cut back, 4 bases at V and 0 bases at J, with 8 bases in the middle. The CDR3 coding sequence is TGTGCCAGTAGTACGGACCCTAGCACAGATACGCAGTATTTT. Its translation: CASSTDPSTDTQYF.

The gene calls are TRBV18 and TRBJ2-7; 7 positions match TRBD2. Losses at the gene ends were 5 bases for V and 2 bases for J; bases not matched to a gene: 21. The CDR3 spans 19 residues. Per the germline V gene, CDR1 is KGHSH and CDR2 is LQKENI. The CDR3 coding sequence is TGTGCCAGCTCAAAAGGGAGCATAGGAGGGTCTAGCGGAACCTACGAGCAGTACTTC. Residues: CASSKGSIGGSSGTYEQYF.

In its sample, this clonotype is medium-sized. This chain links TRBV29-1 with TRBJ2-1; 10 bases map to TRBD1. This CDR3 has 13 residues. Germline trimming cut 4 bases from V and 5 bases from J; bases unmatched to any gene: 2. CDR1 and CDR2 from the germline V gene are SQVTM and ANQGSEA. DNA for the CDR3: TGCAGCGTTGGACAGGGGGCAAACAATGAGCAGTTCTTC. Protein product: CSVGQGANNEQFF.

In its sample, this clonotype ranks as medium-sized. The J gene is TRBJ2-7, the V gene TRBV12-3 or TRBV12-4; a weak D match, TRBD1 (5 bases). The ends were cut back, 1 base at V and 6 bases at J, with 10 bases in the middle. CDR3 length: 13 residues. The CDR3 DNA is TGTGCCAGCAGTTTAGGCCAGGGCGGCGAGCAGTACTTC. It codes for CASSLGQGGEQYF.

The J gene is TRBJ1-3, the V gene TRBV12-3 or TRBV12-4; D is perhaps TRBD1 (6 bases). The CDR3 is 17 amino acids. V gave up 7 bases and J gave up 2 bases, with 21 bases separating them. The CDR3 region has the DNA TGTGCCAGCATGGAGGGGGTTAGGCAACAGCCTGGAAACACCATATATTTT. Translating it yields CASMEGVRQQPGNTIYF.

This sequence joins TRBV7-2 and TRBJ2-7; 7 positions match TRBD2. The germline V gene has CDR1 SGHTA and CDR2 FQGNSA. The ends lost 1 base at V and 3 bases at J; junction bases unmatched: 6. The length of the CDR3 is 15 residues. CDR3 bases: TGTGCCAGCAGCTTAGGGTGGGGGGGACTCTACGAGCAGTACTTC. Its protein product is CASSLGWGGLYEQYF.

This clonotype was seen just once. The chain recombines TRBV30 with TRBJ2-4; 8 bases line up with TRBD1. The CDR3 contains 15 residues. Unmatched junction bases numbered 16, after V lost 8 bases and J lost 7 bases. Germline-derived CDR1 and CDR2 are GTSNPN and SVGIG (reference sequence). In nucleotides, the CDR3 is TGTGCCAGCAGCACTTATCAGGGGGCCGCGAACATTCAGTACTTC. Protein sequence: CASSTYQGAANIQYF.

This clonotype was observed at least ten times. The genes are TRBV12-3 or TRBV12-4 and TRBJ2-5; no firm D call. The length of the CDR3 is 15 residues. Trimming took 5 bases from V and 1 from J, leaving 14 bases between them. This CDR3 is CASSPRRQIQETQYF. CDR3 nucleotide sequence: TGTGCCAGCAGTCCCCGGCGGCAGATCCAAGAGACCCAGTACTTC.

There are many counts of this clonotype. The chain employs TRBV6-5 and TRBJ1-6; D unclear. The CDR3 is 16 amino acids. CDR1 is MNHEY and CDR2 is SVGAGI in the germline V gene. V was clipped by 4 bases and J by 4 bases, with 14 bases between them. CDR3 in DNA: TGTGCCAGCAGTTCCCTCGACGCAAAGTATAATTCACCCCTCCACTTT. It encodes CASSSLDAKYNSPLHF.

This clonotype is deemed medium-sized. The rearrangement uses TRBV6-5 and TRBJ2-7, with 9 bases lining up with TRBD1. The CDR3 runs to 15 residues. In germline, CDR1 is MNHEY, CDR2 SVGAGI. V shed 1 base, J shed 3 bases, and the junction held 4 bases outside the gene matches. CDR3 protein: CASSYYPGQGYEQYF. As DNA, the CDR3 is TGTGCCAGCAGTTACTATCCGGGACAGGGCTACGAGCAGTACTTC.

The chain carries TRBV12-3 or TRBV12-4 and TRBJ1-6, with D possibly TRBD1 on 5 matching bases. CDR3 size: 15 residues. The CDR3 DNA follows: TGTGCTAGTGGTTTGGGGCAGGGAGCTAATTCACCCCTCCACTTT. Protein product: CASGLGQGANSPLHF.

The chain recombines TRBV5-1 with TRBJ2-7; D remains ambiguous. CDR3 length: 15 residues. Trimming cost V 6 bases and J 1 base, with 17 bases left between them. From germline, CDR1 is SGHRS and CDR2 YFSETQ. The CDR3 region is CASTPVPWASYEQYF. DNA of the CDR3: TGCGCCAGCACTCCGGTTCCCTGGGCTTCCTACGAGCAGTACTTC.

The rearrangement joins TRBV20-1 to TRBJ2-2; TRBD1 agrees at 9 bases. CDR3 length: 16 amino acids. Germline V CDR1 and CDR2: DFQATT, SNEGSKA (reference sequence). V dropped 2 bases and J dropped 3; count of bases not matched to a gene: 7. CDR3 sequence: CSARLLRDRDTGELFF. CDR3 DNA: TGCAGTGCTAGATTGCTTAGGGACAGGGACACCGGGGAGCTGTTTTTT.